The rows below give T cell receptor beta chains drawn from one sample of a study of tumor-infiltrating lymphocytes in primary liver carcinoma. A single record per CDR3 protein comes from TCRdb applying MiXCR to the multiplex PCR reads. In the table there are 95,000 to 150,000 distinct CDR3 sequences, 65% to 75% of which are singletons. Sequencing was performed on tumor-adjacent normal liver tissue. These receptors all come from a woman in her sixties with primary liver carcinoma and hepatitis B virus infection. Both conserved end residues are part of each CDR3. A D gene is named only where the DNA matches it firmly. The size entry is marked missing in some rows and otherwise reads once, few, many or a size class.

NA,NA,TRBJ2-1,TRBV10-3,CAISPTASRDKQFF,TGTGCCATCAGTCCCACGGCGAGCCGGGATAAGCAGTTCTTC
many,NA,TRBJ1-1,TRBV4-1,CASSQSPGVDTEAFF,TGCGCCAGCAGCCAAAGCCCGGGAGTAGACACTGAAGCTTTCTTT
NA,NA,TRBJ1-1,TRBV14,CASSGCAWDTEAFF,TGTGCCAGCAGCGGCTGTGCATGGGACACTGAAGCTTTCTTT
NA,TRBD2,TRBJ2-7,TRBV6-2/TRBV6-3,CASSLTTSWNSYELYF,TGTGCCAGCAGTCTCACGACTAGCTGGAACTCCTACGAGCTGTACTTC
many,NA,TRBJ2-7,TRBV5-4,CASSFESSYEQYF,TGTGCCAGCAGCTTCGAGTCCTCCTACGAGCAGTACTTC
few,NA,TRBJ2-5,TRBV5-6,CASSYGRETQYF,TGTGCCAGCAGCTACGGACGAGAGACCCAGTACTTC
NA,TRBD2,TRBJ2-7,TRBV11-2,CASSYGGRSSGSEQYF,TGTGCCAGTAGCTACGGCGGGAGGTCCTCGGGTAGCGAGCAGTATTTC
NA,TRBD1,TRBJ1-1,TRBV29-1,CCVYQTGTGNTEAFF,TGCTGCGTTTACCAAACCGGGACAGGGAACACTGAAGCTTTCTTT
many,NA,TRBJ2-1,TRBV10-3,CAIMGGGGEQFF,TGTGCCATCATGGGGGGCGGGGGTGAGCAGTTCTTC
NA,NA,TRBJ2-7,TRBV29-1,CSVVDPMGSGGYEQYF,TGTAGCGTTGTAGATCCGATGGGATCAGGAGGCTACGAGCAGTACTTC
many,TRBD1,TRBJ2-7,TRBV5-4,CASSTGTVPYEQYF,TGTGCCAGCAGCACCGGGACAGTCCCCTACGAGCAGTACTTC
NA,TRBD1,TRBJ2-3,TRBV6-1,CASRLTGRTDTQYF,TGTGCCAGCAGATTGACAGGGCGCACAGATACGCAGTATTTT
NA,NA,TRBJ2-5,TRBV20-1,CSAPRSGVRETQYF,TGCAGTGCCCCAAGGAGCGGCGTACGTGAGACCCAGTACTTC
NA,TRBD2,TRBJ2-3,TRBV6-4,CASSDLAGGSTDMQYF,TGTGCCAGCAGTGACCTAGCGGGAGGATCCACAGATATGCAGTATTTT
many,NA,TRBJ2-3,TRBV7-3,CASSLTASTDTQYF,TGTGCCAGCAGCTTAACGGCGAGCACAGATACGCAGTATTTT
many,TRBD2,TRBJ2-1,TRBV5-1,CASSSSPGSGRDYNEQFF,TGCGCCAGCAGCTCCTCCCCTGGGAGCGGGAGGGACTACAATGAGCAGTTCTTC
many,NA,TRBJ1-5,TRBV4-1,CASSLTGGPQHF,TGCGCCAGCAGCCTCACGGGAGGGCCCCAGCATTTT
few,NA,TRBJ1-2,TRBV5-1,CASSPDIYGYTF,TGCGCCAGCAGCCCGGACATCTATGGCTACACCTTC
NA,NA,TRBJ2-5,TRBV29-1,CSTRVGETQRF,TGCAGCACCAGAGTAGGGGAGACCCAGCGCTTC
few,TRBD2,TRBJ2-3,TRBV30,CAYSIAGGTGDAQYF,TGTGCCTACTCCATAGCGGGAGGGACCGGGGATGCGCAGTACTTT
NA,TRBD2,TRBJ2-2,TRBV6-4,CASSDSSGNTGQLFF,TGTGCCAGCAGTGATTCTAGCGGGAACACCGGGCAGCTGTTTTTT
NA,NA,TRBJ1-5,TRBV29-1,CSVELSTDTQHF,TGCAGTGTTGAATTAAGCACAGATACGCAGCATTTT
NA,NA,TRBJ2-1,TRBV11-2,CASSVRPGHRFYNEQFF,TGCGCCAGCAGCGTACGACCGGGACATAGATTCTACAATGAGCAGTTCTTC
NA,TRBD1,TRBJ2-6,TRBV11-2,CAISLGGEGANALTF,TGTGCCATCAGCTTAGGGGGCGAAGGGGCCAACGCCCTGACTTTC
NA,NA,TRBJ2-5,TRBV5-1,CSSSVTDWLQETQYF,TGCTCCAGCAGCGTAACTGACTGGCTCCAAGAGACCCAGTACTTC
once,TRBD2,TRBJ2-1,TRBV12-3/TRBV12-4,CAIPGPAGNEQFF,TGTGCCATTCCTGGACCAGCGGGGAATGAGCAGTTCTTC